The next 32 T cell receptor beta chains were all read from a single sample in a study of blood T cell repertoires in COVID-19. Clones were read by immunoSEQ multiplex PCR, and TCRdb kept only the in-frame ones, dropping some. The profile shows fewer than 200,000 clones, around nine tenths of them singletons. The sequenced sample was peripheral blood. The receptors were gathered from a man aged 60 to 75 with active or convalescent COVID-19.

The CDR3 loop is CASSQPGTSGVLEGQYF. The CDR3 DNA reads as TGTGCCAGCAGCCAGCCCGGGACTAGCGGGGTTTTGGAGGGGCAGTATTTT. The chain has TRBV3-1 (or the pseudogene TRBV3-2) and TRBJ2-3; TRBD2 matches at 13 bases. J lost 11 bases, V lost 3 bases, and 14 bases had no gene match. The CDR3 loop spans 17 amino acids. Germline V gene data show CDR1 as LGHDT and CDR2 as YNNKEL (reference sequence).

The gene calls are TRBV5-4 and TRBJ1-1; D remains ambiguous. Between the trimmed V and J ends, which lost 4 bases and 6 bases, there was a span of 19 bases. Germline lookup yields CDR1 SGHNT and CDR2 YYREEE (reference sequence). This CDR3 spans 15 amino acids. The CDR3 DNA sequence: TGTGCCAGCAGCGCCCAGGTACGAGGGCGGGCTGAAGCTTTCTTT. This translates into CASSAQVRGRAEAFF.

V gene TRBV7-9 combines with J gene TRBJ2-5, with 9 nucleotides matching TRBD2. Per the germline V gene, CDR1 is SEHNR and CDR2 is FQNEAQ (reference sequence). J lost 3 bases, V lost 5 bases, and 7 bases had no gene match. The CDR3 spans 15 residues. The CDR3 nucleotides are TGTGCCAGCAGCCTTAATAGCGGGGGTAAAGAGACCCAGTACTTC. Its protein product is CASSLNSGGKETQYF.

The chain couples TRBV5-1 to TRBJ1-2, with D possibly being TRBD1 (6 bases). The CDR3 spans 14 residues. V was clipped by 3 bases and J by 4 bases, with 13 bases between them. The germline V gene encodes CDR1 SGHRS and CDR2 YFSETQ. The CDR3 sequence is CASSSDGGGYGYTF. For the CDR3, the DNA is TGCGCCAGCAGCTCGGATGGGGGCGGCTATGGCTACACCTTC.

The rearrangement joins TRBV11-1 to TRBJ2-7; D possibly corresponds to TRBD2 (6 bases). Germline V gives CDR1 SGHAT, CDR2 FQDESV (reference sequence). The V gene lost 5 bases and the J gene lost 6 bases, with 14 bases spanning the gap. The CDR3 sequence is 13 residues long. CDR3 residues: CASSGKRALEQYF. The CDR3 DNA follows: TGTGCCAGCAGCGGTAAGCGGGCCCTCGAGCAGTACTTC. Full variable domain (missing parts from reference TRBV11-1 and TRBJ2-7): EAEVAQSPRYKITEKSQAVAFWCDPISGHATLYWYRQILGQGPELLVQFQDESVVDDSQLPKDRFSAERLKGVDSTLKIQPAELGDSAMYLCASSGKRALEQYFGPGTRLTVT.

This clone was detected only a few times. V is TRBV6-2 or TRBV6-3 and J is TRBJ1-3; D remains unclear. CDR3 length: 15 residues. V lost 6 bases and J lost 0, with 12 bases in between. Germline lookup yields CDR1 MNHEY and CDR2 SVGEGT. CDR3 residues: CASRPTGSSGNTIYF. The CDR3 DNA reads TGTGCCAGCAGACCTACGGGGAGCTCTGGAAACACCATATATTTT.

This chain connects TRBV6-6 to TRBJ2-1; D not certain. In germline, CDR1 is MNHNY, CDR2 SVGAGI (reference sequence). Between the trimmed V and J ends, which lost 7 bases and 8 bases, there was a span of 21 bases. The CDR3 loop spans 15 amino acids. The CDR3 protein is CASKSRRGAFYEQFF. The CDR3 region has the DNA TGTGCCAGCAAATCCCGACGAGGCGCCTTTTATGAGCAGTTCTTC.

The V and J genes are TRBV7-2 and TRBJ1-5; D not resolved. The V gene's germline CDR1 is SGHTA and CDR2 FQGNSA. Deletions cut 2 bases from V and 8 bases from J, with 13 bases between. CDR3 length equals 14 residues. The CDR3 reads CASSLIPGREPQHF. The CDR3 nucleotides are TGTGCCAGCAGCTTAATTCCAGGTAGAGAGCCCCAGCATTTT.

A single count supports this clone. CDR3 in DNA: TGTGCCAGCAGCTCACGACAGGGTAAGGACACCGGGGAGCTGTTTTTT. It codes for CASSSRQGKDTGELFF. The rearrangement links TRBV7-3 to TRBJ2-2, with TRBD1 identical over 7 bases. This CDR3 comprises 16 residues. The germline V gene encodes CDR1 SGHTA and CDR2 FQGTGA. Germline trimming cut 4 bases from V and 3 bases from J; bases unmatched to any gene: 8. Based on the CDR3 plus reference TRBV7-3 and TRBJ2-2, the full variable domain is GAGVSQTPSNKVTEKGKYVELRCDPISGHTALYWYRQSLGQGPEFLIYFQGTGAADDSGLPNDRFFAVRPEGSVSTLKIQRTERGDSAVYLCASSSRQGKDTGELFFGEGSRLTVL.

V usage is TRBV20-1 and J usage is TRBJ1-5; 12 bases agree with TRBD1. Germline CDR1 DFQATT, CDR2 SNEGSKA (reference sequence). The CDR3 consists of 15 residues. Germline trimming cut 6 bases from V and 6 bases from J; bases unmatched to any gene: 9. This chain's CDR3 is CSASLGTGGPQPQHF. CDR3 DNA: TGCAGTGCCAGTCTCGGGACAGGGGGCCCTCAGCCCCAGCATTTT.

The chain joins TRBV19 to TRBJ2-2, with D perhaps TRBD2 (6 bases). Per the germline V gene, CDR1 is LNHDA and CDR2 is SQIVND (reference sequence). Trimming left V 5 bases short and J 5 bases short, with 18 bases between. This CDR3 spans 16 amino acids. CDR3 sequence: CASSGWSAGRTGELFF. In DNA form, the CDR3 reads TGTGCCAGTAGTGGGTGGTCGGCGGGGCGTACCGGGGAGCTGTTTTTT.

The CDR3 nucleotides read TGTGCCAGCAGCCAAGTCCCACAGAACTACGAGCAGTACTTC. It translates to CASSQVPQNYEQYF. The chain is built from TRBV3-1 (or the pseudogene TRBV3-2) and TRBJ2-7; D unresolved. Per germline, CDR1 LGHDT and CDR2 YNNKEL (reference sequence). The CDR3 has 14 residues. Trimming left V 1 base short and J 3 bases short, with 10 bases between.

V and J are TRBV27 and TRBJ1-1, with 9 bases identical to TRBD1. Per the germline V gene, CDR1 is MNHEY and CDR2 is SMNVEV (reference sequence). The ends lost 2 bases at V and 5 bases at J; junction bases unmatched: 3. This CDR3 has 14 amino acids. This CDR3 is CASSLRDRVTEAFF. The CDR3 DNA reads as TGTGCCAGCAGTTTACGGGACAGGGTTACTGAAGCTTTCTTT.

The genes are TRBV7-3 and TRBJ2-3; 10 positions match TRBD2. Germline CDR1 SGHTA, CDR2 FQGTGA. J lost 3 bases, V lost 1 base, and 1 base had no gene match. This CDR3 contains 15 residues. The CDR3 DNA follows: TGTGCCAGCAGCTTAATGGGACTAGCGACAGATACGCAGTATTTT. Translating it yields CASSLMGLATDTQYF.

The rearrangement joins TRBV19 to TRBJ1-2, with D possibly TRBD1 on 5 matching bases. The CDR3 is 15 amino acids. Germline V gives CDR1 LNHDA, CDR2 SQIVND (reference sequence). Trimming left V 6 bases short and J 5 bases short, with 19 bases between. The CDR3 sequence: CASRTAQGVQYGYTF. DNA of the CDR3: TGTGCCAGTAGGACTGCGCAGGGTGTACAGTATGGCTACACCTTC. The full variable domain, rest sourced from reference TRBV19 and TRBJ1-2, is DGGITQSPKYLFRKEGQNVTLSCEQNLNHDAMYWYRQDPGQGLRLIYYSQIVNDFQKGDIAEGYSVSREKKESFPLTVTSAQKNPTAFYLCASRTAQGVQYGYTFGSGTRLTVV.

The chain joins TRBV7-2 to TRBJ1-2; D gene uncertain. Germline CDR1 and CDR2: SGHTA and FQGNSA. V lost 3 bases and J lost 5, with 16 bases in between. The CDR3 extends over 15 amino acids. The CDR3 here is CASSLYFAILYGYTF. CDR3 in DNA: TGTGCCAGCAGCTTGTATTTCGCGATTTTATATGGCTACACCTTC.

CDR3 in amino acids: CASSGEGGTQYF. In DNA form, the CDR3 reads TGTGCCAGCAGTGGCGAAGGGGGTACCCAGTACTTC. V usage is TRBV6-6 and J usage is TRBJ2-5; a weak D match, TRBD1 (6 bases). V was cut by 5 bases and J by 8 bases, with 12 bases left in between. The CDR3 spans 12 residues. Germline loops: CDR1 MNHNY, CDR2 SVGAGI (reference sequence).

The chain is built from TRBV3-1 (or the pseudogene TRBV3-2) and TRBJ1-2, with 10 bases that match TRBD1. CDR3 length: 16 amino acids. V lost 6 bases and J lost 7; bases outside the gene matches: 14. CDR1 and CDR2 (germline): LGHDT, YNNKEL (reference sequence). The CDR3 sequence: CASRSFGQGGGSGYTF. DNA of the CDR3: TGTGCCAGCAGGTCATTTGGACAGGGGGGAGGGAGTGGCTACACCTTC.

The rearrangement uses TRBV6-5 and TRBJ2-3; tentatively, D is TRBD2 (6 bases). Germline assignment: CDR1 MNHEY and CDR2 SVGAGI. This CDR3 has 13 amino acids. Trimming stripped 6 bases from V and 10 bases from J, with 17 bases between. The CDR3, as DNA: TGTGCCAGCAGGGACGGGGGTCTATGGGCGCAGTATTTT. Encoded protein: CASRDGGLWAQYF.

V gene TRBV5-1 combines with J gene TRBJ1-1; possibly TRBD1 for D (6 bases). This CDR3 comprises 14 residues. With 4 bases removed from V and 1 base from J, the gap between germline ends came to 11 bases. The germline gives CDR1 SGHRS, CDR2 YFSETQ. The CDR3 is CASSKTGENTEAFF. The CDR3 DNA sequence: TGCGCCAGCAGCAAGACAGGAGAGAACACTGAAGCTTTCTTT.

This clone appeared once. V is TRBV3-1 (or the pseudogene TRBV3-2) and J is TRBJ1-2, with D tentatively TRBD1 (6 bases). The CDR3 totals 16 residues. V lost 0 bases and J lost 7, with 18 bases in between. Germline CDR1 reads LGHDT; CDR2 reads YNNKEL (reference sequence). CDR3: CASSQEGARGRGGYTF. Written as DNA, the CDR3 is TGTGCCAGCAGCCAAGAGGGGGCCAGGGGACGGGGTGGCTACACCTTC.

CDR3 coding DNA: TGTGCCAGCAGCTTAGAATTTCAGGGAATTCCCTACGAGCAGTACTTC. This gives the protein CASSLEFQGIPYEQYF. The rearrangement joins TRBV7-8 to TRBJ2-7, with TRBD1 as a possible D gene (5 bases). There are 16 residues in the CDR3. V lost 1 base and J lost 2, with 15 bases in between. Germline lookup yields CDR1 SGHVS and CDR2 FQNEAQ.

V is TRBV29-1 and J is TRBJ1-4; D is unresolved. This CDR3 is 12 amino acids long. Germline values: CDR1 SQVTM, CDR2 ANQGSEA. Trimming took off 6 bases at V and 5 bases at J, with 10 bases between the two ends. The CDR3 sequence is CSVLGGNEKLFF. For the CDR3, the DNA is TGCAGCGTCCTGGGCGGGAATGAAAAACTGTTTTTT.

The V and J genes are TRBV20-1 and TRBJ2-1; D not certain. Germline V gene lookup returns CDR1 DFQATT and CDR2 SNEGSKA (reference sequence). The CDR3 is 16 amino acids. V shed 3 bases and J shed 0 bases, with 15 bases lying between them. CDR3 in DNA: TGCAGTGCTAGTCCAGTTTCTACAGCCTCCTACAATGAGCAGTTCTTC. Encoded protein: CSASPVSTASYNEQFF.

The V call is TRBV4-2, the J call TRBJ1-1; maybe TRBD1 (6 bases). Germline lookup yields CDR1 LGHNA and CDR2 YNFKEQ. The CDR3 is 15 residues long. The V gene lost 2 bases and the J gene lost 7 bases, with 17 bases spanning the gap. CDR3 amino acids: CASSQPGQLSFEAFF. The CDR3 DNA reads as TGTGCCAGCAGCCAACCAGGACAGCTCTCCTTTGAAGCTTTCTTT.

This chain uses TRBV7-8 with TRBJ2-7; TRBD1 aligns across 10 bases. The CDR3 consists of 15 residues. V shed 5 bases and J 2 bases; nucleotides not matched to a gene: 6. In germline, CDR1 is SGHVS, CDR2 FQNEAQ. The CDR3 here is CASSPSGTGAYEQYF. The CDR3 DNA sequence: TGTGCCAGCAGCCCGTCCGGGACAGGGGCCTACGAGCAGTACTTC. The entire variable domain, with the rest obtained from reference TRBV7-8 and TRBJ2-7, is as follows: GAGVSQSPRYKVAKRGQDVALRCDPISGHVSLFWYQQALGQGPEFLTYFQNEAQLDKSGLPSDRFFAERPEGSVSTLKIQRTQQEDSAVYLCASSPSGTGAYEQYFGPGTRLTVT.

The chain carries TRBV5-6 and TRBJ1-5, with D perhaps TRBD1 (6 bases). This CDR3 is 15 amino acids long. Germline CDR1 and CDR2: SGHDT and YYEEEE. V was clipped by 4 bases and J by 0 bases, with 11 bases between them. CDR3 amino acids: CASSLQGHSNQPQHF. The CDR3 nucleotides are TGTGCCAGCAGCCTACAGGGCCATAGCAATCAGCCCCAGCATTTT.

This clone was seen a single time. V is TRBV19 and J is TRBJ2-1, with TRBD2 identical over 9 bases. Losses at the gene ends were 6 bases for V and 3 bases for J; bases not matched to a gene: 9. The CDR3 consists of 16 residues. Germline V gene lookup returns CDR1 LNHDA and CDR2 SQIVND (reference sequence). The CDR3 here is CASRESGLANYNEQFF. The CDR3 DNA is TGTGCCAGTAGAGAATCGGGACTAGCAAACTACAATGAGCAGTTCTTC. The full variable domain, in which reference TRBV19 and TRBJ2-1 provide the parts outside the CDR3, is DGGITQSPKYLFRKEGQNVTLSCEQNLNHDAMYWYRQDPGQGLRLIYYSQIVNDFQKGDIAEGYSVSREKKESFPLTVTSAQKNPTAFYLCASRESGLANYNEQFFGPGTRLTVL.

This clone occurred a few times. The chain carries TRBV5-3 and TRBJ2-5, with D possibly being TRBD1 (6 bases). TRBV5-3 has ORF status, its function being uncertain. The CDR3 is made up of 12 amino acids. The V gene lost 10 bases and the J gene lost 5 bases, with 15 bases spanning the gap. The CDR3 protein is CAGPRGGETQYF. CDR3 nucleotides: TGTGCCGGACCCAGGGGTGGCGAGACCCAGTACTTC.

This chain connects TRBV5-1 to TRBJ2-5, with TRBD1 matching 7 bases. V was clipped by 4 bases and J by 6 bases; unmatched bases: 12. This CDR3 has 15 residues. The germline V gene encodes CDR1 SGHRS and CDR2 YFSETQ. In DNA, the CDR3 is TGCGCCAGCAGCACCGGGACAGCTCGAGAGAAGACCCAGTACTTC. The encoded protein is CASSTGTAREKTQYF.

The chain is built from TRBV5-4 and TRBJ2-7; D unclear. Germline CDR1 reads SGHNT; CDR2 reads YYREEE (reference sequence). The CDR3 loop spans 14 amino acids. Trimming took off 0 bases at V and 2 bases at J, with 9 bases between the two ends. The CDR3 sequence is CASSLDAGTYEQYF. CDR3 coding DNA: TGTGCCAGCAGCTTGGACGCAGGTACCTACGAGCAGTACTTC.

This clone was observed once. The chain joins TRBV20-1 to TRBJ1-2; 9 nucleotides line up with TRBD1. The V gene's germline CDR1 is DFQATT and CDR2 SNEGSKA (reference sequence). V gave up 8 bases and J gave up 7 bases; unmatched junction bases: 5. The CDR3 is 11 amino acids. CDR3 in DNA: TGCAGTACGAAGACAGGGGGTGGCTACACCTTC. It is translated as CSTKTGGGYTF.